Here is one T cell receptor (beta chain) with its context. Its matching antigen is unknown. A read error may explain this, as a much larger clone is one base away. This sample was included in a study of beta chain features in type 1 diabetes. This CDR3 has 11 amino acids. Germline CDR1 reads SEHNR; CDR2 reads FQNEAQ (reference sequence). The germline V and J ends were trimmed by 5 bases and 4 bases, with 3 bases remaining between them. Findings of the study overall: Within each of all four CD4+ subsets, Type 1 diabetes patients had TCRB CDR3s that were moderately but significantly shorter.

Expressed TCRB transcripts were sequenced because the isolated RNA had all been reverse transcribed beforehand. The assay was immunoSEQ multiplex PCR, and TCRdb's table has in-frame clones only and misses some. The data show about 410,000 clones, around 13% seen once. The genes are TRBV7-9 and TRBJ2-1; no clear D gene. The source is a man in his thirties or forties in good health. Sequenced material: naive CD4+ T cells from blood. This CDR3 is CASSIYNEQFF. The CDR3 DNA follows: TGTGCCAGCAGCATATACAATGAGCAGTTCTTC.